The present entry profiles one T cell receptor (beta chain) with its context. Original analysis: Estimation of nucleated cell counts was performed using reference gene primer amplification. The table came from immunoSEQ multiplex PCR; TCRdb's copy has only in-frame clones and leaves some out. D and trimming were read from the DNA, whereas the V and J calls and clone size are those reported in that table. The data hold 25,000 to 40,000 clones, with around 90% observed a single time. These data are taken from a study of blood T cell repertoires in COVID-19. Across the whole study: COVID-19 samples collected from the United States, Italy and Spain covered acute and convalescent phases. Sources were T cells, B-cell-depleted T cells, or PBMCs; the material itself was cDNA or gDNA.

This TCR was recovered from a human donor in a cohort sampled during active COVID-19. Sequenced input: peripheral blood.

The CDR3 nucleotides are TGTGCCAGCAGTAGCGGGAGGGCCACTGAGCAGTTCTTC. As protein: CASSSGRATEQFF. J is TRBJ2-1 and V is TRBV27; 10 bases agree with TRBD2. The length of the CDR3 is 13 residues. V was clipped by 5 bases and J by 9 bases; unmatched bases: 4. CDR1 is MNHEY, CDR2 SMNVEV, per germline (reference sequence).